These 5 T cell receptor beta chains originate from one sample sequenced in a study of blood T cell repertoires in COVID-19. TCRdb's table, derived via immunoSEQ multiplex PCR, lists solely in-frame clones and lacks some. In the table there are about 150,000 clones, 70% to 90% of which are singletons. The sequencing sample was made of peripheral blood. The source of these receptors is a man aged 55-75 years with acute or convalescent COVID-19.

This chain uses TRBV10-2 with TRBJ2-1; 14 bases are shared with TRBD2. CDR1 WSHSY and CDR2 SAAADI come from the germline V gene. The J segment lost 10 bases and the V segment lost 4 bases, leaving 9 bases of the junction unmatched. There are 16 residues in the CDR3. The CDR3 region is CASSGRLAGGPAEQFF. CDR3 coding DNA: TGCGCCAGCAGTGGGAGACTAGCGGGGGGGCCGGCCGAGCAGTTCTTC.

The chain is built from TRBV7-8 and TRBJ1-2, with D unresolved. The CDR3 has 14 residues. Germline V gene data show CDR1 as SGHVS and CDR2 as FQNEAQ. Trimming removed 7 bases from V and 10 bases from J, with 22 bases in between. The CDR3, as DNA: TGTGCCAGCAACCTAAGGTTCTTCGAGGGAAACTACACCTTC. Translation: CASNLRFFEGNYTF.

J is TRBJ1-2 and V is TRBV24-1, with D unclear. The CDR3 consists of 15 residues. CDR1 and CDR2 from the germline V gene are KGHDR and SFDVKD. Trimming took off 4 bases at V and 4 bases at J, with 15 bases between the two ends. CDR3 DNA: TGTGCCACCAGTGAGGCGGGAGGGTATAGCTATGGCTACACCTTC. It yields the protein CATSEAGGYSYGYTF.

This chain connects TRBV5-5 to TRBJ2-7; 9 positions agree with TRBD1. The length of the CDR3 is 15 residues. Germline CDR1 reads SGHKS; CDR2 reads YYEKEE (reference sequence). Germline trimming cut 4 bases from V and 2 bases from J; bases unmatched to any gene: 7. CDR3 residues: CASSHRDRVPYEQYF. In DNA form, the CDR3 reads TGTGCCAGCAGCCACCGGGACAGGGTCCCCTACGAGCAGTACTTC.

This rearrangement joins TRBV25-1 to TRBJ1-6, with 7 bases identical to TRBD1. The CDR3 length is 17 residues. The ends lost 5 bases at V and 7 bases at J; junction bases unmatched: 14. CDR1 and CDR2 (germline): MGHDK, SYGVNS. This CDR3 reads CASSPDRPLLPNSPLHF. The CDR3 nucleotides are TGTGCCAGCAGTCCGGACAGGCCCCTTCTTCCAAATTCACCCCTCCACTTT.